This T cell receptor beta chain comes out of a study of metastatic and nonmetastatic thyroid tumors. About the study: A comparison of repertoires was made across blood and tumor or nodule tissue from malignant and benign thyroid patients. Study-wide findings and caveats: Within blood and tumor, benign nodules reportedly had significantly lower TCR beta diversity than malignant thyroid tumors did.

In the study's own analysis: CDR3 differences across clinicopathological groups were used to build a distant-metastasis classifier for papillary thyroid cancer. TCRdb reanalyzed the PCR reads with MiXCR. The V and J calls follow TCRdb's processing rather than the paper's. The sample yields some 26,000 clones, around 26% seen once. Of note for this clone: No antigen is known for it.

CDR1 and CDR2 from the germline V gene are SGHTA and FQGNSA. There are 12 residues in the CDR3. V was cut by 6 bases and J by 6 bases, with 9 bases left in between. There were no patients who had received any treatment before thyroid surgery. The sequence was collected from a male donor with papillary thyroid cancer or a benign thyroid nodule (not recorded which). Some clones in this sample may be carry-over from other donors' samples. J is TRBJ2-1 and V is TRBV7-2; no definite D call. Sequenced: blood. The CDR3 bases are TGTGCCAGCAGGTCGTTGGTCAATGAGCAGTTCTTC. Translated: CASRSLVNEQFF. The full variable domain, rest sourced from reference TRBV7-2 and TRBJ2-1, is GAGVSQSPSNKVTEKGKDVELRCDPISGHTALYWYRQSLGQGLEFLIYFQGNSAPDKSGLPSDRFSAERTGGSVSTLTIQRTQQEDSAVYLCASRSLVNEQFFGPGTRLTVL.